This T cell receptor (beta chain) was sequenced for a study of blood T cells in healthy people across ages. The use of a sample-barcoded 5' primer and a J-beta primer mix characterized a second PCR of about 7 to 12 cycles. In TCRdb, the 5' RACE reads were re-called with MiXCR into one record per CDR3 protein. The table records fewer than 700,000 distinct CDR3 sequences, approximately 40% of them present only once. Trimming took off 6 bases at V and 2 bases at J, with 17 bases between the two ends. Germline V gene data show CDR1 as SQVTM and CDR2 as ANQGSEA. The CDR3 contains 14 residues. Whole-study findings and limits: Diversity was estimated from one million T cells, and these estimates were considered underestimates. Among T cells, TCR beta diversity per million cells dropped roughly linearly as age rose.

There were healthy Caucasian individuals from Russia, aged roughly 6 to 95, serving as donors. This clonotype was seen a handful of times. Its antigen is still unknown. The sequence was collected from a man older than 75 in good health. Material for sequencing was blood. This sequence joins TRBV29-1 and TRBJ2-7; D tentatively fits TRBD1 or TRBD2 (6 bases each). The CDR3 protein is CSVGGAGETYEQYF. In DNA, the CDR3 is TGCAGCGTCGGCGGGGCAGGGGAGACCTACGAGCAGTACTTC.